This T cell receptor beta chain was sequenced for a study of T cell responses to AZD1222 COVID-19 vaccine. General study findings and limits: Close to half of spike-specific TCRs reportedly recognize unmutated variant regions. Donors were largely white British and mainly female; clonal diversity was possibly underestimated. Repertoires were obtained solely post-peak T cell response.

Libraries were prepared by immunoSEQ multiplex PCR; TCRdb keeps only in-frame clonotypes and omits some of them. The table has about 150,000 clones, around nine tenths seen once. Germline V lookup: CDR1 MDHEN, CDR2 SYDVKM. The CDR3 loop spans 15 amino acids. V gave up 2 bases and J gave up 2 bases; unmatched junction bases: 5. This clone was seen a few times. The antigen is undetermined. The V call is TRBV28, the J call TRBJ2-7, with 8 bases that match TRBD2. This clonotype was obtained from an adult who had recovered from COVID-19. The source material was peripheral blood, sampled after recovery from COVID-19. CDR3 DNA sequence: TGTGCCAGCAGTTTAATGGCGGGAGGACCCTACGAGCAGTACTTC. Residues: CASSLMAGGPYEQYF.